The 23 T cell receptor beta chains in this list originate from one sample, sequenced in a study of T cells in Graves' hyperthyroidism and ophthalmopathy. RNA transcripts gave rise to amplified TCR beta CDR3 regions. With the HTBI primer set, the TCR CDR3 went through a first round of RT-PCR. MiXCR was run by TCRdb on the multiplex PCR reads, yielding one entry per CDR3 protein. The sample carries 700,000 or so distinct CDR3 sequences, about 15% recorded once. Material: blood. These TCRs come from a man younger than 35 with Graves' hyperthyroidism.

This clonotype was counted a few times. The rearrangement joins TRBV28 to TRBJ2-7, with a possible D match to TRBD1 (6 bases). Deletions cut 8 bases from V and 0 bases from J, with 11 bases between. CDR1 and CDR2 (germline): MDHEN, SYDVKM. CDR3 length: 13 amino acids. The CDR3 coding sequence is TGTGCCAGCGATCAGGGGAACTCCTACGAGCAGTACTTC. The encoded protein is CASDQGNSYEQYF.

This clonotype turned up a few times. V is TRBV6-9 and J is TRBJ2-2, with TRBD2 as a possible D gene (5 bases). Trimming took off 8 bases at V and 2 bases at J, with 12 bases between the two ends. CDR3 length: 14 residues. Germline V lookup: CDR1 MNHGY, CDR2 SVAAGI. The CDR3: CASVEGRNTGELFF. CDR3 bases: TGTGCCAGCGTCGAGGGCAGAAACACCGGGGAGCTGTTTTTT.

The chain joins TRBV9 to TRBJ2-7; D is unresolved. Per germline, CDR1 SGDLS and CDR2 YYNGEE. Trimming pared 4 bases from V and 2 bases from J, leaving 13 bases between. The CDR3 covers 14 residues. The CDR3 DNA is TGTGCCAGCAGCCCTCGTCGAGTCCCCTACGAGCAGTACTTC. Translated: CASSPRRVPYEQYF.

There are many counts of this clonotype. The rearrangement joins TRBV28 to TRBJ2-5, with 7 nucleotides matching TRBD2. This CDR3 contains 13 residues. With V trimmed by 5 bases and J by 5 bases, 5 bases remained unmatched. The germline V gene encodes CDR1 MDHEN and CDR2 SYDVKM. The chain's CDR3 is CASSQGLVETQYF. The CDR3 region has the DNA TGTGCCAGCAGTCAAGGACTAGTTGAGACCCAGTACTTC.

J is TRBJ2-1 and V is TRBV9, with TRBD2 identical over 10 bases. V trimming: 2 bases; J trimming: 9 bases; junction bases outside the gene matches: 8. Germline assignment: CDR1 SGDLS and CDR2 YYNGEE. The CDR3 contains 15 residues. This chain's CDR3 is CASSVGASGRREQFF. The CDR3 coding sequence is TGTGCCAGCAGCGTTGGGGCTAGCGGGAGACGTGAGCAGTTCTTC.

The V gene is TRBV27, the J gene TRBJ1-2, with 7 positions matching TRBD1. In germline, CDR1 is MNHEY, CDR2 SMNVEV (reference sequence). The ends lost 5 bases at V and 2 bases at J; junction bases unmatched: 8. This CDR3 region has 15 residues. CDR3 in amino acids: CASSQQGFRNYGYTF. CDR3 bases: TGTGCCAGCAGTCAACAGGGGTTCAGAAACTATGGCTACACCTTC.

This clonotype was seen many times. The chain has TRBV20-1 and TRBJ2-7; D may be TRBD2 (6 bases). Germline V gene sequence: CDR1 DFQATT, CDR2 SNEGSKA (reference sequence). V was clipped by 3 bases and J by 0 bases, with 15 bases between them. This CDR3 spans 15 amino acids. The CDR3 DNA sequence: TGCAGTGCTAGCCAGGCCGGGACTTCCTCCTACGAGCAGTACTTC. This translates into CSASQAGTSSYEQYF.

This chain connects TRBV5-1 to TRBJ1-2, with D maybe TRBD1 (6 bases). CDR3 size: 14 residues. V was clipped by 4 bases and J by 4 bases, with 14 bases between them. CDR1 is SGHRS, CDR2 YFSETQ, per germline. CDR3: CASSLDSPSYGYTF. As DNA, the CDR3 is TGCGCCAGCAGCCTGGACAGCCCTTCCTATGGCTACACCTTC.

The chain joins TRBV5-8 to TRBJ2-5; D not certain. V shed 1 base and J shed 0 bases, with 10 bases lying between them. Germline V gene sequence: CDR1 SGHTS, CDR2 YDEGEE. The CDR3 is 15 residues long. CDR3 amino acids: CASSLKQQNQETQYF. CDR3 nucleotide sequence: TGTGCCAGCAGCTTGAAACAGCAGAACCAAGAGACCCAGTACTTC.

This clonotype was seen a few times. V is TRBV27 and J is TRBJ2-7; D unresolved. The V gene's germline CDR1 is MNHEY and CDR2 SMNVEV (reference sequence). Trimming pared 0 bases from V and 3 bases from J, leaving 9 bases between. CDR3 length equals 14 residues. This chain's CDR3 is CASSLSGSIYEQYF. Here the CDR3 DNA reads TGTGCCAGCAGTTTATCGGGGTCCATCTACGAGCAGTACTTC.

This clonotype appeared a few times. CDR3 DNA: TGTGCCAGCAGCCGGGGGAGGGTCAATGAGCAGTTCTTC. Translation gives CASSRGRVNEQFF. J is TRBJ2-1 and V is TRBV6-2 or TRBV6-3, with 7 bases aligning to TRBD2. Trimming took 6 bases from V and 6 from J; bases not matched to a gene: 5. The CDR3 loop spans 13 amino acids. Germline CDR1 is MNHEY and CDR2 is SVGEGT.

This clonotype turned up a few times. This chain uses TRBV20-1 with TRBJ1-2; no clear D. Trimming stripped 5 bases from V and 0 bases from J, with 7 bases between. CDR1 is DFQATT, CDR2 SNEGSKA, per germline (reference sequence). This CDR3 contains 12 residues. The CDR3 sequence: CSAPGANYGYTF. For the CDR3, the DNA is TGCAGTGCTCCCGGGGCTAACTATGGCTACACCTTC.

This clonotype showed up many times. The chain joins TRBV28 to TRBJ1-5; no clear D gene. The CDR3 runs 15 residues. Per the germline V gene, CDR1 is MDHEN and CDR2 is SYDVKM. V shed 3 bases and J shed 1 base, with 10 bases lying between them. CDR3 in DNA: TGTGCCAGCAGTTTCCCAGGAGCGAGCAATCAGCCCCAGCATTTT. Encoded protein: CASSFPGASNQPQHF. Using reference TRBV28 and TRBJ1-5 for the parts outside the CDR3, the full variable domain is DVKVTQSSRYLVKRTGEKVFLECVQDMDHENMFWYRQDPGLGLRLIYFSYDVKMKEKGDIPEGYSVSREKKERFSLILESASTNQTSMYLCASSFPGASNQPQHFGDGTRLSIL.

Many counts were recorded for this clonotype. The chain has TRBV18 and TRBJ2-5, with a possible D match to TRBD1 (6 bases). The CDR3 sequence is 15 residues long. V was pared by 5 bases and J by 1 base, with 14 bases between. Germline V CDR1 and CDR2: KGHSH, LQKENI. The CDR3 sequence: CASSRNRDTQETQYF. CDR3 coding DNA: TGTGCCAGCTCAAGAAACCGGGACACCCAAGAGACCCAGTACTTC.

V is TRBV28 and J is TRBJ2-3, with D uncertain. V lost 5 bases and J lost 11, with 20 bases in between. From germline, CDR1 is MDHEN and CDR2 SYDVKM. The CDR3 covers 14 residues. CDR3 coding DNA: TGTGCCAGCAGTCCTTCCACACGGCCCGTTATGCAGTATTTT. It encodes CASSPSTRPVMQYF.

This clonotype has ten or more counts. CDR3 protein: CASSRTGVQETQYF. The CDR3 DNA reads as TGTGCCAGCAGCCGAACAGGGGTCCAGGAGACCCAGTACTTC. This chain uses TRBV12-3 or TRBV12-4 with TRBJ2-5, with 7 bases aligning to TRBD1. The CDR3 totals 14 residues. V dropped 6 bases and J dropped 5; count of bases not matched to a gene: 9.

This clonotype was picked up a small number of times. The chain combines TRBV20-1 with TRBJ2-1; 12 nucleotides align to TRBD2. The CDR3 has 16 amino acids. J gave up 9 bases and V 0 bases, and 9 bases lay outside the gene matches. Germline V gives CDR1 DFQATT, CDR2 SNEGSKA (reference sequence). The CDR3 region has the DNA TGCAGTGCTAGAGAAGATTGGACTAGCGGGATTAGTGAGCAGTTCTTC. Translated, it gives CSAREDWTSGISEQFF.

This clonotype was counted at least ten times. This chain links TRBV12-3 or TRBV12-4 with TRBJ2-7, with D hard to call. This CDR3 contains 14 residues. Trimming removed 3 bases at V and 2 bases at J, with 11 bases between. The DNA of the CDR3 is TGTGCCAGCAGTTTCCGGTCGGAAACCTACGAGCAGTACTTC. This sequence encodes CASSFRSETYEQYF.

This chain's CDR3 is CASSPWGRGSYEQYF. The DNA of the CDR3 is TGTGCCAGCAGTCCTTGGGGGAGAGGCTCCTACGAGCAGTACTTC. The chain carries TRBV28 and TRBJ2-7; either TRBD1 or TRBD2 may fit D (5 bases each). Trimming took 5 bases from V and 0 from J, leaving 14 bases between them. Germline CDR1 MDHEN, CDR2 SYDVKM. This CDR3 has 15 amino acids.

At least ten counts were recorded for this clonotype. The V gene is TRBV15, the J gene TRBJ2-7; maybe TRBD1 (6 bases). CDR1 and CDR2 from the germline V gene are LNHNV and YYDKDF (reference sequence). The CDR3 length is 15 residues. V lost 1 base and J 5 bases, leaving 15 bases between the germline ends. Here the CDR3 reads CATSRAPTYRDEQYF. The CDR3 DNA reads TGTGCCACCAGCAGAGCCCCTACCTACAGGGACGAGCAGTACTTC.

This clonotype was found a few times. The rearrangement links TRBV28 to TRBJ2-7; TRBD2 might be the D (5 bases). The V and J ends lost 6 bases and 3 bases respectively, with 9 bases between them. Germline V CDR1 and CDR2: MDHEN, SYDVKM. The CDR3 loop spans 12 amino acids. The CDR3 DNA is TGTGCCAGCAGGCTCGGGGTCTACGAGCAGTACTTC. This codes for CASRLGVYEQYF.

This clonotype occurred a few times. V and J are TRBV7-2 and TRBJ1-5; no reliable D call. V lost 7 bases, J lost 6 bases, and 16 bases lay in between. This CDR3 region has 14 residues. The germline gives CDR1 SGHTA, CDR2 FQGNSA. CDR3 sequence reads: CASTGQSPRQPQHF. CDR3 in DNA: TGTGCCAGCACGGGTCAGAGCCCCCGTCAGCCCCAGCATTTT.

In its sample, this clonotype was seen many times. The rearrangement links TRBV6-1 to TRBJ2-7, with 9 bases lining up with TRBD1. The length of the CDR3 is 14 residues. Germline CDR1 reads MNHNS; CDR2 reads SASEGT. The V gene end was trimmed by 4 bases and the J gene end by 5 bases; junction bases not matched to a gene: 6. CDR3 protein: CASSGRDRVNEQYF. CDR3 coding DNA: TGTGCCAGCAGTGGACGGGACAGGGTAAACGAGCAGTACTTC.